This T cell receptor beta chain was recorded in a study of blood T cell repertoires in COVID-19. About the research overall: Some COVID-19 samples were acute and others convalescent; all came from the United States, Italy and Spain. PBMCs, B-cell-depleted T cells, or T cells were the source of the cDNA or gDNA that made up the material.

Authors' methods: Estimation of nucleated cell counts relied on the amplification of reference gene primers. The data were produced by immunoSEQ multiplex PCR, yet TCRdb's version contains in-frame clones alone and is incomplete. The D gene and trimming were derived from the DNA, and the V and J assignments and clone size from that table. The sample records fewer than 200,000 clones, approximately 85% being singletons. V was shortened by 8 bases and J by 6 bases, with 21 bases between the two germline ends. The CDR3 extends over 15 amino acids. The germline V gene encodes CDR1 LNHDA and CDR2 SQIVND (reference sequence).

The V gene is TRBV19, the J gene TRBJ2-3; D perhaps matches TRBD2 (6 bases). This TCR derives from a man in his fifties or sixties who had recovered from COVID-19. Sequencing was done on a sample of peripheral blood. The CDR3 nucleotides are TGTGCCAGTGGAAGAAGGCGGGACCGGGGGGATACGCAGTATTTT. Its protein is CASGRRRDRGDTQYF. Using reference TRBV19 and TRBJ2-3 for the parts outside the CDR3, the full variable domain is DGGITQSPKYLFRKEGQNVTLSCEQNLNHDAMYWYRQDPGQGLRLIYYSQIVNDFQKGDIAEGYSVSREKKESFPLTVTSAQKNPTAFYLCASGRRRDRGDTQYFGPGTRLTVL.